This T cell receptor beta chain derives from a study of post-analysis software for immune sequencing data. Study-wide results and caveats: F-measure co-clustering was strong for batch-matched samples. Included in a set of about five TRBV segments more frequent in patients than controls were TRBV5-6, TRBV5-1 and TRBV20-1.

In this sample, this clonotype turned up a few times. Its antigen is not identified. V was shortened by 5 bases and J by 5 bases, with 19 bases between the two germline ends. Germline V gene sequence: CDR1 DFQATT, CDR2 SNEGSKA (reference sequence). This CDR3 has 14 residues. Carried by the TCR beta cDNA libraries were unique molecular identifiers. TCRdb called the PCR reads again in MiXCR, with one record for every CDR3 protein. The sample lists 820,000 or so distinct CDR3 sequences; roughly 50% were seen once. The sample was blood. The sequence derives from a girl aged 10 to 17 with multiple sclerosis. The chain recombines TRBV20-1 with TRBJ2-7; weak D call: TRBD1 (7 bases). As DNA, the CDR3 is TGCAGTGCTGTATCCGGGACAGCGGGTGACGAGCAGTACTTC. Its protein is CSAVSGTAGDEQYF.